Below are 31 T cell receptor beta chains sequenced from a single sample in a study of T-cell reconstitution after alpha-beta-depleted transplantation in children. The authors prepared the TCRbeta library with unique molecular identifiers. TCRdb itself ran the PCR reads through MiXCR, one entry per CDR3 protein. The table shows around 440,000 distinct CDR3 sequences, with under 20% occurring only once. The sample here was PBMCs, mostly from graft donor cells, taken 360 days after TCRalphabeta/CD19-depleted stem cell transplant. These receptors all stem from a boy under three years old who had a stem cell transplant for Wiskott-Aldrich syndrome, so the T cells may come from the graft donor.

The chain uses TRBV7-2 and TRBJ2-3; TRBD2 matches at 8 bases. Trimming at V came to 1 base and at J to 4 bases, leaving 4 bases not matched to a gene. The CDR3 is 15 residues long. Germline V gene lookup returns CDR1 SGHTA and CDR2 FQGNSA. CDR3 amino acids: CASSLVTSVPDTQYF. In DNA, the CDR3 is TGTGCCAGCAGCTTAGTGACTAGCGTGCCAGATACGCAGTATTTT. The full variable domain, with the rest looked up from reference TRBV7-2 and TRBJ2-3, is GAGVSQSPSNKVTEKGKDVELRCDPISGHTALYWYRQSLGQGLEFLIYFQGNSAPDKSGLPSDRFSAERTGGSVSTLTIQRTQQEDSAVYLCASSLVTSVPDTQYFGPGTRLTVL.

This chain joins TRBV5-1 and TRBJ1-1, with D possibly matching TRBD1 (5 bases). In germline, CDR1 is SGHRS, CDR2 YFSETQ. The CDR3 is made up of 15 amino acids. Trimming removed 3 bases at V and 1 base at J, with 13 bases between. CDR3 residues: CASSSLSRENTEAFF. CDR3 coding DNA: TGCGCCAGCAGCTCCCTCTCCAGGGAGAACACTGAAGCTTTCTTT.

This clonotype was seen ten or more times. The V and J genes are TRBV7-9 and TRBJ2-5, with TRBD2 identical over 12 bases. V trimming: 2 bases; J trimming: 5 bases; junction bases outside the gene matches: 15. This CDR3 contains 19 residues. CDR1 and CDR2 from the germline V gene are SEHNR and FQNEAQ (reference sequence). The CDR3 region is CASSLNPGLAGKGRETQYF. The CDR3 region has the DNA TGTGCCAGCAGCTTAAACCCCGGACTAGCGGGAAAGGGACGCGAGACCCAGTACTTC.

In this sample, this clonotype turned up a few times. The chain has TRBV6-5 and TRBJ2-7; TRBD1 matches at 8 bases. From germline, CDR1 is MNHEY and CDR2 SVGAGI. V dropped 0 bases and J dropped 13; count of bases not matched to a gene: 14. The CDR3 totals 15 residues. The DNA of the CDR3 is TGTGCCAGCAGTTACTCCGCGCCGGGACAGGCTTCTTTATACTTC. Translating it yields CASSYSAPGQASLYF.

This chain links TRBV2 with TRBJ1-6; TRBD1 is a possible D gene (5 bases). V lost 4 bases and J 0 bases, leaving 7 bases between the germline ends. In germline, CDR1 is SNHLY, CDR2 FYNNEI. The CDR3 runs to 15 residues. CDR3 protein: CASSVTDSYNSPLHF. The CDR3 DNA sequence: TGTGCCAGCAGTGTGACAGACTCCTATAATTCACCCCTCCACTTT.

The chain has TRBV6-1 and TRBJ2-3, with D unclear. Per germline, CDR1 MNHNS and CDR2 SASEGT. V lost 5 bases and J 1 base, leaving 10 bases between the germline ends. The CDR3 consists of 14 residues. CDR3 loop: CASSRPRGTDTQYF. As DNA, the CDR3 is TGTGCCAGCAGTAGACCCCGGGGCACAGATACGCAGTATTTT.

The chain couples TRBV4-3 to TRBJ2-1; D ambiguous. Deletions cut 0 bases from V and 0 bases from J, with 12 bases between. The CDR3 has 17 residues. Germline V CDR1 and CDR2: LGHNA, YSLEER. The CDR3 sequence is CASSQDTSLSSYNEQFF. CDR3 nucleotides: TGCGCCAGCAGCCAAGATACCAGCCTGAGCTCCTACAATGAGCAGTTCTTC.

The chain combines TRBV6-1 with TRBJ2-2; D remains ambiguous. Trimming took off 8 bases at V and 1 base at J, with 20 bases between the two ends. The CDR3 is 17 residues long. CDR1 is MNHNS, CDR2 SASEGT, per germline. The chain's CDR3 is CASSPWEKSRNTGELFF. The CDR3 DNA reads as TGTGCCAGCTCCCCGTGGGAAAAGAGCAGGAACACCGGGGAGCTGTTTTTT.

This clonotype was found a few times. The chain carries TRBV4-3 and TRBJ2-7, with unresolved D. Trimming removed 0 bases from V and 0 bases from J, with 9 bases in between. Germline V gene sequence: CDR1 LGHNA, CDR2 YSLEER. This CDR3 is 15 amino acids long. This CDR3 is CASSQEDHSSYEQYF. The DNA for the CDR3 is TGCGCCAGCAGCCAAGAAGACCACAGCTCCTACGAGCAGTACTTC.

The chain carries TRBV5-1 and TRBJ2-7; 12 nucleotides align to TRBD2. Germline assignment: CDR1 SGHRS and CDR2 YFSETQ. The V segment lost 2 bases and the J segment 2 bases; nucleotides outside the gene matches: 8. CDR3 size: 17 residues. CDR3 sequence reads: CASSFRLAGVVTYEQYF. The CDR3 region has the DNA TGCGCCAGCAGCTTCCGACTAGCGGGAGTCGTCACCTACGAGCAGTACTTC.

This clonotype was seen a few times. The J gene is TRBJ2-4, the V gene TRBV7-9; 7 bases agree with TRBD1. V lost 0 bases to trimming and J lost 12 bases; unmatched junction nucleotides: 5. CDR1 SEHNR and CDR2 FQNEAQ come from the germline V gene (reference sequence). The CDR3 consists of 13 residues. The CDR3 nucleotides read TGTGCCAGCAGCTTAGCGGCAGGGGACAGTCAGTACTTC. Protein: CASSLAAGDSQYF.

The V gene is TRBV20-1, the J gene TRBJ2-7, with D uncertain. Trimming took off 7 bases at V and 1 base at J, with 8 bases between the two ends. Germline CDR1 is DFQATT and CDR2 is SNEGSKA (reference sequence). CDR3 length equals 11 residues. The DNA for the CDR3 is TGCAGTGGGGGATGGTCCTACGAGCAGTACTTC. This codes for CSGGWSYEQYF.

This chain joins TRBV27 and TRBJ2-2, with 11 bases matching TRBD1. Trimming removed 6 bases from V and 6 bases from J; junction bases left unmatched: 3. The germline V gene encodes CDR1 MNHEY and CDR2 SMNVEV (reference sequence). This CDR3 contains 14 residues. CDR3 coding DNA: TGTGCCAGCAGAAAGGGACAGGGGGCCGGGGAGCTGTTTTTT. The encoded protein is CASRKGQGAGELFF.

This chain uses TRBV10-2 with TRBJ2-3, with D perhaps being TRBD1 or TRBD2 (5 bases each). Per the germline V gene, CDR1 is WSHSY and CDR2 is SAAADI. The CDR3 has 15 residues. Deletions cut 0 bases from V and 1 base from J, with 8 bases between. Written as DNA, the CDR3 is TGCGCCAGCAGTGAGTCGAGGGGCCGCACAGATACGCAGTATTTT. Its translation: CASSESRGRTDTQYF.

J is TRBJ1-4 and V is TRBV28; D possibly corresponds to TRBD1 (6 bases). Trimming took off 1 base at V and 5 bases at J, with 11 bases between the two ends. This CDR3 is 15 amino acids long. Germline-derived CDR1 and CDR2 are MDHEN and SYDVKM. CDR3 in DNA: TGTGCCAGCAGTTTATACAGGGAAGTAAATGAAAAACTGTTTTTT. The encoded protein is CASSLYREVNEKLFF.

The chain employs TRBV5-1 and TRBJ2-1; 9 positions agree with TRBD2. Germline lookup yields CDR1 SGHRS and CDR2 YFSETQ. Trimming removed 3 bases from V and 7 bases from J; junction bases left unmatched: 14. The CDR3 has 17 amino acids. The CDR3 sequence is CASSSASGVKHGNEQFF. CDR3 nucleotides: TGCGCCAGCAGCTCGGCTAGCGGGGTAAAACACGGGAATGAGCAGTTCTTC.

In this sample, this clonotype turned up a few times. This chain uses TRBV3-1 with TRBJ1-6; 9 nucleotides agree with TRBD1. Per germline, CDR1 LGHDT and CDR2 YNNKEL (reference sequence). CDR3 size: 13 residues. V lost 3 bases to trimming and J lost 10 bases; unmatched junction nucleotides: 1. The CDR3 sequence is CASSQGQGSPLHF. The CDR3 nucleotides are TGTGCCAGCAGCCAGGGACAGGGATCACCCCTCCACTTT. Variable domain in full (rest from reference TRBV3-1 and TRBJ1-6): DTAVSQTPKYLVTQMGNDKSIKCEQNLGHDTMYWYKQDSKKFLKIMFSYNNKELIINETVPNRFSPKSPDKAHLNLHINSLELGDSAVYFCASSQGQGSPLHFGNGTRLTVT.

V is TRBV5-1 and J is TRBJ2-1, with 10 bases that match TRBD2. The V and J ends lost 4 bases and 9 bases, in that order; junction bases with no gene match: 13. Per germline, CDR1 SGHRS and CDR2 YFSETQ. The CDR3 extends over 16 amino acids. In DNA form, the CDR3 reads TGCGCCAGCAGCCCCTACGGGCTAGCGGGAGTCTCTGAGCAGTTCTTC. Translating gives CASSPYGLAGVSEQFF.

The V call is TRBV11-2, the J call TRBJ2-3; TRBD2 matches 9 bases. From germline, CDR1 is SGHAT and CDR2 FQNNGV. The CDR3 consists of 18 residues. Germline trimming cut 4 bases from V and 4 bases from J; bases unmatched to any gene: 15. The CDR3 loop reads CASSSPGRAGGWADTQYF. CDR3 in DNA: TGTGCCAGCAGCTCTCCCGGAAGAGCGGGAGGTTGGGCAGATACGCAGTATTTT.

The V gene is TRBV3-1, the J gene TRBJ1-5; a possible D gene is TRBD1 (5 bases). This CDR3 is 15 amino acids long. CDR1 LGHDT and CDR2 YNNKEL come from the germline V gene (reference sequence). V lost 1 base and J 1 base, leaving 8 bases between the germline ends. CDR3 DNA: TGTGCCAGCAGCCAAGGGTACAGGAGCAATCAGCCCCAGCATTTT. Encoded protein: CASSQGYRSNQPQHF.

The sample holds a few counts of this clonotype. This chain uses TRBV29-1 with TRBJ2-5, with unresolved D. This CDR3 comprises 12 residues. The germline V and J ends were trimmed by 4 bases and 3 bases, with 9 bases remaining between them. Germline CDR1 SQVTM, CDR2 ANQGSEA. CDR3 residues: CSVGLGKETQYF. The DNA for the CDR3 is TGCAGCGTTGGCCTAGGCAAAGAGACCCAGTACTTC.

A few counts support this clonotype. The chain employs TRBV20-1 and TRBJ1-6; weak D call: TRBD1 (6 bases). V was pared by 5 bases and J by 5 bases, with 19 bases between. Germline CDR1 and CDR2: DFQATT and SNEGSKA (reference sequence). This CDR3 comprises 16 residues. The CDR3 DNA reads TGCAGTGCTTTAAGACAGGCCGCCCCTAATAATTCACCCCTCCACTTT. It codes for CSALRQAAPNNSPLHF.

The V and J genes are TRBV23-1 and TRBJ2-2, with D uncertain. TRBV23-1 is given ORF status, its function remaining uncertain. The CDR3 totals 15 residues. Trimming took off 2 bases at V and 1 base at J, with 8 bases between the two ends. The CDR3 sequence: CASSQARKNTGELFF. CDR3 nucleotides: TGCGCCAGCAGTCAAGCACGGAAGAACACCGGGGAGCTGTTTTTT.

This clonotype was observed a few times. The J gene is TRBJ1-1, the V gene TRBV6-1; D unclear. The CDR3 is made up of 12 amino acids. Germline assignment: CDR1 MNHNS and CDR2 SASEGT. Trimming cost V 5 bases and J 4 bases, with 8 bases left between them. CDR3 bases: TGTGCCAGCAGTCAGGTGCTCACTGAAGCTTTCTTT. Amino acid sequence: CASSQVLTEAFF.

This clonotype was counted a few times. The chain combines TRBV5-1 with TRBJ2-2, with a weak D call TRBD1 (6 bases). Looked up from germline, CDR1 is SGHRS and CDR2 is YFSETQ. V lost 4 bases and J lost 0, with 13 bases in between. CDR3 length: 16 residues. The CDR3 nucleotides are TGCGCCAGCAGCCATCGGACAGCCACGAACACCGGGGAGCTGTTTTTT. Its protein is CASSHRTATNTGELFF.

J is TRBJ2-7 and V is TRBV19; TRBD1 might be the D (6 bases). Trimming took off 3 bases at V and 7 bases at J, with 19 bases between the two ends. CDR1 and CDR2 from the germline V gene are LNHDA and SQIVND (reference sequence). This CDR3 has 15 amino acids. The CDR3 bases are TGTGCCAGTAGTATTTGGACAGTGGGGCCTTATGAGCAGTACTTC. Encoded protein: CASSIWTVGPYEQYF.

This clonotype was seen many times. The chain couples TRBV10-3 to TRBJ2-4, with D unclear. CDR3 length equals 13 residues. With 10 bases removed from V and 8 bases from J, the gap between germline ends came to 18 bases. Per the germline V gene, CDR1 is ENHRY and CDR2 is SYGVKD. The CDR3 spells CATNHKGEDIQYF. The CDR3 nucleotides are TGTGCCACCAACCACAAGGGCGAGGACATTCAGTACTTC.

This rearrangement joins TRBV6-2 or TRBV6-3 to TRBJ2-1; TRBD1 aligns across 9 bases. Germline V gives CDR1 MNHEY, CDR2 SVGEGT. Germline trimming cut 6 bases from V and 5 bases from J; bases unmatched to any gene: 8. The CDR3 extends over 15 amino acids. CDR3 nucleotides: TGTGCCAGCAGGACGCCGGGACAGGGTAACAATGAGCAGTTCTTC. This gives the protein CASRTPGQGNNEQFF.

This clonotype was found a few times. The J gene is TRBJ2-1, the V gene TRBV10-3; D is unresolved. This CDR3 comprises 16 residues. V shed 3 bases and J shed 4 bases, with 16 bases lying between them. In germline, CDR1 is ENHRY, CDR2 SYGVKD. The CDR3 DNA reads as TGTGCCATCAGTGATGCCCCAAGAAGAGCATACAATGAGCAGTTCTTC. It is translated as CAISDAPRRAYNEQFF.

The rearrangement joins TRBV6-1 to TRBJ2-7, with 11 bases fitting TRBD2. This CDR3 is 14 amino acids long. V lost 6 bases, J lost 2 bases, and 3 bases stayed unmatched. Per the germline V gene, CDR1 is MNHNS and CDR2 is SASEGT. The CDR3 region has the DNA TGTGCCAGCAGAAAACTAGCGGGAGCCTACGAGCAGTACTTC. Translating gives CASRKLAGAYEQYF.

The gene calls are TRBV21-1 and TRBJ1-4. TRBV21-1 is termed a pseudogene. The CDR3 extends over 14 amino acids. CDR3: CASSKRTDNEKLFF. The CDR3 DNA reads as TGTGCCAGCAGCAAACGGACTGATAATGAAAAACTGTTTTTT.